Listed below are T cell receptor beta chains from one sample, sequenced in a study of shared clonotypes between healthy human individuals. Sequencing used immunoSEQ multiplex PCR; TCRdb keeps in-frame clones, though not all of them. The data contain 2 million to 2.5 million clones, just over 90% of them singletons. The material sequenced was naive CD4+ T cells from PBMCs. The receptors here all came from a man aged 18-30 years in good health. Some clones in this sample may be carry-over from other donors' samples. Both conserved end residues are part of each CDR3. D genes are given only for firm matches. Part of the rows lack a size; the others show once, few, many or a class for expanded clones.

15,TRBD2,TRBJ2-3,TRBV5-4,NA,TGTGCCAGCAGACCGACTAGCGGGAGAGGAGATACGCAGTATTTT,CASRPTSGRGDTQYF
14,TRBD1,TRBJ2-1,TRBV2,once,TGTGCCAGCAGGCCGGGACAGGGGGCATATGAGCAGTTCTTC,CASRPGQGAYEQFF
15,NA,TRBJ1-1,TRBV27,few,TGTGCCAGCAGACAATTGGACAGACCGAACACTGAAGCTTTCTTT,CASRQLDRPNTEAFF
16,TRBD1,TRBJ2-2,TRBV5-1,once,TGCGCCAGCAGCACCGGACAGGCATCGAACACCGGGGAGCTGTTTTTT,CASSTGQASNTGELFF
13,NA,TRBJ1-3,TRBV28,NA,TGTGCCAGTAAGCTATTCTCTGGAAACACCATATATTTT,CASKLFSGNTIYF
13,NA,TRBJ1-6,TRBV2,NA,TGTGCCAGCAGTGACGAGTCTAATTCACCCCTCCACTTT,CASSDESNSPLHF
18,TRBD1,TRBJ2-6,TRBV18,once,TGTGCCAGCTCACTCCGGGACAGTAGTCTCTCTGGGGCCAACGTCCTGACTTTC,CASSLRDSSLSGANVLTF
13,NA,TRBJ2-7,TRBV6-5,NA,TGTGCCAGCAGTTACACTGCAGGCGCCGAGCAGTACTTC,CASSYTAGAEQYF
14,NA,TRBJ2-1,TRBV2,NA,TGTGCCAGCAGTGCACAGGGAAGGTTGAATGAGCAGTTCTTC,CASSAQGRLNEQFF
13,NA,TRBJ2-7,TRBV5-4,NA,TGTGCCAGCTTCAGTGGCAGCTCCTACGAGCAGTACTTC,CASFSGSSYEQYF
15,TRBD2,TRBJ2-1,TRBV11-3,NA,TGTGCCAGCAGTCACGGGACTAGCGGGCTGTATGAGCAGTTCTTC,CASSHGTSGLYEQFF
14,NA,TRBJ2-1,TRBV11-2,NA,TGTGCCAGCAGCCCACGAAAAGGGGGGAATGAGCAGTTCTTC,CASSPRKGGNEQFF
17,NA,TRBJ2-1,TRBV2,NA,TGTGCCAGCAGTGAAATGAACGGTCGTCTGATATCGAATGAGCAGTTCTTC,CASSEMNGRLISNEQFF
17,TRBD2,TRBJ2-3,TRBV9,NA,TGTGCCAGCAGCGTAGACCCTAGCGGGAGAGGGGGAGATACGCAGTATTTT,CASSVDPSGRGGDTQYF
15,NA,TRBJ2-7,TRBV7-8,NA,TGTGCCAGCAGCTTATATCCCACCACCGACTACGAGCAGTACTTC,CASSLYPTTDYEQYF
18,TRBD2,TRBJ2-7,TRBV11-2,NA,TGTGCCAGCAGCTTTTTACCGTCTTATAGCGGGAGGGCCTACGAGCAGTACTTC,CASSFLPSYSGRAYEQYF
12,NA,TRBJ1-1,TRBV7-9,few,TGTGCCAGCAGCTTGGAGGTGACTGAAGCTTTCTTT,CASSLEVTEAFF
16,NA,TRBJ1-1,TRBV10-3,NA,TGTGCCATCAGTGATTATTCCCGACAGAGTCACACTGAAGCTTTCTTT,CAISDYSRQSHTEAFF
12,TRBD1,TRBJ1-1,TRBV30,few,TGTGCCTGGAGACAGGGGGTAACTGAAGCTTTCTTT,CAWRQGVTEAFF
15,TRBD2,TRBJ2-1,TRBV28,NA,TGTGCCAGCAGTTTAGGCGCGGGAGGCTTCAATGAGCAGTTCTTC,CASSLGAGGFNEQFF
14,NA,TRBJ1-1,TRBV7-7,few,TGTGCCAGCAGCCTCAGATGGTGGAGTTTGCGAGCTTTCTTT,CASSLRWWSLRAFF
15,NA,TRBJ2-4,TRBV18,NA,TGTGCCAGCTCACCGCAGACTCTAGCCAAAAACATTCAGTACTTC,CASSPQTLAKNIQYF
15,NA,TRBJ1-5,TRBV6-1,NA,TGTGCCAGCAGCACAGAGGTACAGGTTCCTAAGCCCCAGCATTTT,CASSTEVQVPKPQHF
13,TRBD2,TRBJ2-7,TRBV28,NA,TGTGCCATCGGGACTAGTCTTGGCTACGAGCAGTACTTC,CAIGTSLGYEQYF
15,TRBD1,TRBJ1-3,TRBV9,NA,TGTGCCAGCAGCGGGGACAGCCGCTCTGGAAACACCATATATTTT,CASSGDSRSGNTIYF
16,NA,TRBJ1-2,TRBV5-6,NA,TGTGCCAGCAGCTTGGGGCGGCCTTCCTCTCCCTATGGCTACACCTTC,CASSLGRPSSPYGYTF
18,NA,TRBJ2-2,TRBV6-4,NA,TGTGCCAGCAGACGAGGAGAGGCGGAAAGAACGAACACCGGGGAGCTGTTTTTT,CASRRGEAERTNTGELFF
14,NA,TRBJ2-5,TRBV6-5,NA,TGTGCCAGCAGTTCGGGACACTCCCTAGAGACCCAGTACTTC,CASSSGHSLETQYF
14,NA,TRBJ2-3,TRBV5-1,NA,TGCGCCAGCAGCTTGGACAGGACGACCAATACGCAGTATTTT,CASSLDRTTNTQYF
13,NA,TRBJ1-4,TRBV6-1,few,TGTGCCACCTCGGCCGTCGGGGGTGAAAAACTGTTTTTT,CATSAVGGEKLFF
16,NA,TRBJ2-1,TRBV9,NA,TGTGCCAGCAGCGTAGTAGGTCAGGGGCCCTACAATGAGCAGTTCTTC,CASSVVGQGPYNEQFF